The 23 T cell receptor beta chains listed next were all sequenced from one sample in a study of blood T cell repertoires in COVID-19. Assay: immunoSEQ multiplex PCR; the TCRdb copy retains only in-frame clones and omits some. The sample comprises 150,000 to 200,000 clones, around 86% of which are singletons, and under 3.5% rests with the top ten. Sequenced sample: peripheral blood. The receptors come from a man in his sixties or seventies with acute or convalescent COVID-19.

This clone was observed a handful of times. This sequence joins TRBV4-2 and TRBJ1-1, with D possibly matching TRBD1 (6 bases). Trimming pared 4 bases from V and 4 bases from J, leaving 19 bases between. The CDR3 loop spans 16 amino acids. The V gene's germline CDR1 is LGHNA and CDR2 YNFKEQ. The CDR3 is CASSLSRGSAGTEAFF. The CDR3 coding sequence is TGTGCCAGCAGCCTCTCCAGGGGCTCGGCCGGCACTGAAGCTTTCTTT.

This chain uses TRBV1 with TRBJ1-2; TRBD1, the table's D call, lacks a check against the DNA. TRBV1 is flagged as a pseudogene. The CDR3 has 11 residues. The CDR3 DNA is TGCACCCACAGGGATGACTATGGCTACACCTTC. This encodes CTHRDDYGYTF.

This clone was counted once. V gene TRBV19 combines with J gene TRBJ1-5, with 10 bases identical to TRBD1. Trimming took 6 bases from V and 3 from J; bases not matched to a gene: 11. The CDR3 runs 17 residues. CDR1 LNHDA and CDR2 SQIVND come from the germline V gene (reference sequence). The CDR3 here is CASSKRQGANYNQPQHF. CDR3 nucleotides: TGTGCCAGTAGCAAGAGACAGGGGGCCAACTACAATCAGCCCCAGCATTTT.

The gene calls are TRBV9 and TRBJ1-1; D is ambiguous. The germline V gene has CDR1 SGDLS and CDR2 YYNGEE. The CDR3 has 15 residues. Deletions cut 2 bases from V and 1 base from J, with 12 bases between. CDR3 DNA: TGTGCCAGCAGCGTTGGAGGCGGGGAGAACACTGAAGCTTTCTTT. Translating it yields CASSVGGGENTEAFF.

This chain links TRBV27 with TRBJ2-7; TRBD2 aligns across 8 bases. CDR1 is MNHEY and CDR2 is SMNVEV in the germline V gene (reference sequence). V dropped 6 bases and J dropped 7; count of bases not matched to a gene: 11. The CDR3 is 14 amino acids. The CDR3 region is CASSPIGTSQEQYF. The CDR3 nucleotides read TGTGCCAGCAGCCCTATTGGGACTAGTCAAGAGCAGTACTTC.

This chain joins TRBV7-2 and TRBJ1-1; no reliable D call. The germline CDR1 and CDR2 sequences are SGHTA and FQGNSA. The CDR3 has 15 amino acids. Trimming shortened V by 3 bases and J by 3 bases, and 14 bases separated the two germline ends. Written as DNA, the CDR3 is TGTGCCAGCAGCTTCGGTCGAGGTGCCGACACTGAAGCTTTCTTT. It is translated as CASSFGRGADTEAFF. The full variable domain, its missing parts supplied by reference TRBV7-2 and TRBJ1-1, is GAGVSQSPSNKVTEKGKDVELRCDPISGHTALYWYRQSLGQGLEFLIYFQGNSAPDKSGLPSDRFSAERTGGSVSTLTIQRTQQEDSAVYLCASSFGRGADTEAFFGQGTRLTVV.

The chain combines TRBV12-2 with TRBJ2-3; the D segment call TRBD2 is taken from the table without a DNA check. TRBV12-2 is a known pseudogene. The CDR3 has 15 residues. The CDR3 region has the DNA TGTGCAAGTCGCCCGGGGGGGTTTAGCACAGATACGCAGTATTTT. This translates into CASRPGGFSTDTQYF.

The chain couples TRBV6-5 to TRBJ2-3; TRBD2 agrees at 8 bases. V lost 8 bases to trimming and J lost 1 base; unmatched junction nucleotides: 2. The CDR3 covers 13 residues. Per the germline V gene, CDR1 is MNHEY and CDR2 is SVGAGI. CDR3 protein: CASQAGGTDTQYF. CDR3 bases: TGTGCCAGCCAAGCGGGGGGCACAGATACGCAGTATTTT.

The chain has TRBV9 and TRBJ2-2, with TRBD2 matching over 10 bases. The CDR3 length is 18 residues. Per germline, CDR1 SGDLS and CDR2 YYNGEE. V lost 0 bases and J lost 1; bases outside the gene matches: 6. The CDR3 is CASSVGLAGVGNTGELFF. The CDR3 DNA reads TGTGCCAGCAGCGTAGGTCTAGCGGGAGTCGGGAACACCGGGGAGCTGTTTTTT.

The rearrangement joins TRBV7-3 to TRBJ2-1; 11 nucleotides agree with TRBD2. J was trimmed by 0 bases and V by 3 bases; bases with no gene match: 16. CDR1 and CDR2 (germline): SGHTA, FQGTGA. The CDR3 covers 21 residues. CDR3 nucleotide sequence: TGTGCCAGCAGCTTTGGTGGGCTCAGGCCTAGCGGGGGGATCTCCTACAATGAGCAGTTCTTC. Amino acids: CASSFGGLRPSGGISYNEQFF.

This chain links TRBV25-1 with TRBJ2-3, with D possibly matching TRBD2 (5 bases). The CDR3 runs 14 residues. With 4 bases removed from V and 6 bases from J, the gap between germline ends came to 14 bases. Germline V gene lookup returns CDR1 MGHDK and CDR2 SYGVNS. CDR3 DNA: TGTGCCAGCAGTGCCCGAATGGGAGAGGATACGCAGTATTTT. Translated: CASSARMGEDTQYF.

The chain recombines TRBV14 with TRBJ2-1; perhaps TRBD2 as D (5 bases). CDR1 is SGHDN, CDR2 FVKESK, per germline. The ends were cut back, 0 bases at V and 2 bases at J, with 8 bases in the middle. This CDR3 has 15 residues. This chain's CDR3 is CASSQELVAYNEQFF. The CDR3 nucleotides are TGTGCCAGCAGCCAAGAACTAGTTGCCTACAATGAGCAGTTCTTC.

The gene calls are TRBV28 and TRBJ2-3; possible D gene TRBD2, 6 bases. Germline V gene lookup returns CDR1 MDHEN and CDR2 SYDVKM. The V end was cut by 10 bases, the J end by 2 bases, with 16 bases between. The CDR3 is 14 amino acids. The DNA for the CDR3 is TGTGCCACCTTCTCCGGGAGCGACACAGATACGCAGTATTTT. Its protein product is CATFSGSDTDTQYF.

This chain uses TRBV7-9 with TRBJ1-5, with 9 bases fitting TRBD1. The V segment lost 5 bases and the J segment 4 bases; nucleotides outside the gene matches: 3. Germline V gene data show CDR1 as SEHNR and CDR2 as FQNEAQ (reference sequence). The length of the CDR3 is 14 residues. CDR3 in DNA: TGTGCCAGCAGCGGACAGGGGAATAATCAGCCCCAGCATTTT. It is translated as CASSGQGNNQPQHF.

The rearrangement joins TRBV2 to TRBJ2-5; no clear D. Trimming pared 1 base from V and 1 base from J, leaving 4 bases between. Germline V gene sequence: CDR1 SNHLY, CDR2 FYNNEI. This CDR3 contains 13 residues. This chain's CDR3 is CASSEGIQETQYF. The CDR3 DNA follows: TGTGCCAGCAGTGAAGGTATCCAAGAGACCCAGTACTTC.

Here the CDR3 reads CASSLGQGGETQYF. The CDR3, as DNA: TGTGCCAGCAGCCTCGGACAGGGCGGAGAGACCCAGTACTTC. This chain uses TRBV5-4 with TRBJ2-5; 8 bases agree with TRBD1. Germline V lookup: CDR1 SGHNT, CDR2 YYREEE (reference sequence). J lost 4 bases, V lost 4 bases, and 6 bases had no gene match. The CDR3 is 14 amino acids.

This clone showed up just a few times. The chain uses TRBV14 and TRBJ1-5; 8 nucleotides match TRBD1. The CDR3 is 18 residues long. J was trimmed by 2 bases and V by 3 bases; bases with no gene match: 12. Germline values: CDR1 SGHDN, CDR2 FVKESK. The CDR3 DNA is TGTGCCAGCAGCCACGAACGTACTCCAGGGGGCGGCAATCAGCCCCAGCATTTT. Encoded protein: CASSHERTPGGGNQPQHF.

This chain connects TRBV11-2 to TRBJ2-7; D uncertain. The length of the CDR3 is 14 residues. Between the trimmed V and J ends, which lost 1 base and 2 bases, there was a span of 9 bases. Germline V gene sequence: CDR1 SGHAT, CDR2 FQNNGV. The CDR3 loop reads CASSLGPSAYEQYF. The CDR3 bases are TGTGCCAGCAGCTTAGGACCAAGCGCCTACGAGCAGTACTTC.

The chain combines TRBV2 with TRBJ2-3, with a possible D match to TRBD2 (5 bases). CDR3 size: 13 residues. Germline values: CDR1 SNHLY, CDR2 FYNNEI. V was cut by 7 bases and J by 6 bases, with 14 bases left in between. CDR3 bases: TGTGCCAGCAACGAGGGATCACGGGATACGCAGTATTTT. Protein sequence: CASNEGSRDTQYF. Full variable domain (rest looked up from reference TRBV2 and TRBJ2-3): EPEVTQTPSHQVTQMGQEVILRCVPISNHLYFYWYRQILGQKVEFLVSFYNNEISEKSEIFDDQFSVERPDGSNFTLKIRSTKLEDSAMYFCASNEGSRDTQYFGPGTRLTVL.

This chain links TRBV6-6 with TRBJ1-4, with D unclear. The V gene lost 6 bases and the J gene lost 7 bases, with 21 bases spanning the gap. In germline, CDR1 is MNHNY, CDR2 SVGAGI (reference sequence). The CDR3 has 16 residues. The CDR3 nucleotides are TGTGCCAGCAGCCGATCCGACTTAGCTCGGGGTGAAAAACTGTTTTTT. Protein: CASSRSDLARGEKLFF.

This chain links TRBV5-1 with TRBJ2-2; D is unclear. V shed 1 base and J shed 2 bases, with 9 bases lying between them. The CDR3 has 15 residues. Per germline, CDR1 SGHRS and CDR2 YFSETQ. In nucleotides, the CDR3 is TGCGCCAGCAGCTTGATGAACTCAAACACCGGGGAGCTGTTTTTT. This translates into CASSLMNSNTGELFF.

The chain has TRBV19 and TRBJ2-1; the match to TRBD2 covers 9 bases. The germline V gene encodes CDR1 LNHDA and CDR2 SQIVND (reference sequence). With 0 bases clipped from V and 9 bases from J, the junction kept 18 bases outside the gene matches. The CDR3 consists of 19 residues. The CDR3 loop is CASSIDDGGWAGGPVEQFF. The CDR3 nucleotides read TGTGCCAGTAGTATAGATGACGGGGGTTGGGCGGGAGGGCCAGTTGAGCAGTTCTTC.

The chain employs TRBV15 and TRBJ2-3; TRBD1 matches at 8 bases. This CDR3 is 15 amino acids long. Germline assignment: CDR1 LNHNV and CDR2 YYDKDF (reference sequence). V lost 3 bases, J lost 2 bases, and 4 bases stayed unmatched. The CDR3, as DNA: TGTGCCACCAGCAGGAGACAGGGGCCCACAGATACGCAGTATTTT. As protein: CATSRRQGPTDTQYF.